Each of the 26 T cell receptor beta chains below was sequenced from the same sample in a study of CD8+CD57+ T cells in acquired aplastic anemia. TCR beta VDJ combinations and CDR3 sequences were profiled from genomic DNA. One entry per CDR3 protein, called by TCRdb with MiXCR from the reads. This table has about 200,000 distinct CDR3 sequences, approximately 60% appearing once. Patients chosen for sequencing had shown CD8+CD57+ cell expansion by flow cytometry. Sequences were obtained from sorted CD4+, CD8+, or CD8+CD57+ T cells (not recorded which) from PBMCs. These receptors were collected from a human donor with aplastic anemia.

This clonotype was counted between two and nine times. The chain couples TRBV19 to TRBJ2-1; 7 bases line up with TRBD2. The junction had 13 bases not matched to a gene; V was cut back by 3 bases and J by 8 bases. CDR1 LNHDA and CDR2 SQIVND come from the germline V gene (reference sequence). This CDR3 has 16 amino acids. The CDR3 here is CASSMREGRRGHEQFF. For the CDR3, the DNA is TGTGCCAGTAGTATGAGGGAGGGCAGGAGGGGACATGAGCAGTTCTTC.

This clonotype was seen at least ten times. The rearrangement joins TRBV5-6 to TRBJ2-7, with 11 bases aligning to TRBD1. Germline V CDR1 and CDR2: SGHDT, YYEEEE. The CDR3 is 15 amino acids. With V trimmed by 2 bases and J by 4 bases, 5 bases remained unmatched. The CDR3 DNA follows: TGTGCCAGCAGCTTAGGTGGGACAGGGGGATACGAGCAGTACTTC. Protein: CASSLGGTGGYEQYF.

The chain has TRBV29-1 and TRBJ2-7; D may match TRBD1 or TRBD2 (5 bases each). Deletions cut 1 base from V and 0 bases from J, with 13 bases between. The CDR3 has 15 residues. The germline CDR1 and CDR2 sequences are SQVTM and ANQGSEA. This CDR3 is CSVEGGPPPSYEQYF. CDR3 nucleotides: TGCAGCGTTGAAGGGGGACCCCCTCCCTCCTACGAGCAGTACTTC.

This clonotype was detected many times. The chain employs TRBV12-3 or TRBV12-4 and TRBJ2-2; D not certain. Between the trimmed V and J ends, which lost 8 bases and 8 bases, there was a span of 9 bases. The CDR3 spans 11 residues. The CDR3 nucleotides read TGTGCCAGCTCCGTGGCTGGGGAGCTGTTTTTT. The encoded protein is CASSVAGELFF.

The rearrangement links TRBV20-1 to TRBJ2-6; TRBD1 matches 9 bases. J gave up 0 bases and V 3 bases, and 6 bases lay outside the gene matches. Germline V gene data show CDR1 as DFQATT and CDR2 as SNEGSKA (reference sequence). The CDR3 length is 17 residues. The DNA of the CDR3 is TGCAGTGCTAGCCCGGGACAGGGTGCCTCTGGGGCCAACGTCCTGACTTTC. It is translated as CSASPGQGASGANVLTF.

The V gene is TRBV24-1, the J gene TRBJ2-5, with no clear D. The CDR3 sequence is 15 residues long. Per germline, CDR1 KGHDR and CDR2 SFDVKD. Deletions cut 0 bases from V and 4 bases from J, with 11 bases between. In DNA, the CDR3 is TGTGCCACCAGTGATTTGCAAGCGACTGGAGAGACCCAGTACTTC. This translates into CATSDLQATGETQYF.

V usage is TRBV2 and J usage is TRBJ2-1; 11 bases agree with TRBD1. V shed 9 bases and J 0 bases; nucleotides not matched to a gene: 1. Germline-derived CDR1 and CDR2 are SNHLY and FYNNEI. The CDR3 sequence is 14 residues long. CDR3 protein: CASGTGGSYNEQFF. The CDR3 DNA is TGTGCCAGTGGGACAGGGGGCTCCTACAATGAGCAGTTCTTC.

This rearrangement joins TRBV20-1 to TRBJ2-3; unclear D gene. Germline lookup yields CDR1 DFQATT and CDR2 SNEGSKA (reference sequence). V was pared by 6 bases and J by 6 bases, with 16 bases between. The length of the CDR3 is 13 residues. The CDR3 is CSAPRTGGDTQYF. Written as DNA, the CDR3 is TGCAGTGCCCCAAGGACCGGTGGCGATACGCAGTATTTT.

V is TRBV7-4 and J is TRBJ2-3; TRBD2 agrees at 7 bases. CDR3 length equals 15 residues. Trimming removed 1 base from V and 7 bases from J; junction bases left unmatched: 8. CDR1 and CDR2 (germline): SGHVT, SQSDAQ. CDR3 DNA: TGTGCCAGCAGCTTAGTAGCGGGTCGGGGATATACGCAGTATTTT. This sequence encodes CASSLVAGRGYTQYF. The whole variable domain, remainder taken from reference TRBV7-4 and TRBJ2-3, is GAGVSQSPRYKVAKRGRDVALRCDSISGHVTLYWYRQTLGQGSEVLTYSQSDAQRDKSGRPSGRFSAERPERSVSTLKIQRTEQGDSAVYLCASSLVAGRGYTQYFGPGTRLTVL.

The genes are TRBV2 and TRBJ2-1; 12 bases agree with TRBD2. Germline assignment: CDR1 SNHLY and CDR2 FYNNEI. CDR3 length: 16 residues. The trim removed 6 bases at V and 9 bases at J, leaving 12 bases unmatched. DNA of the CDR3: TGTGCCAGCAGGGCTAGCGGGGGGGCCCGGTGGCCTGAGCAGTTCTTC. Translated: CASRASGGARWPEQFF.

The rearrangement links TRBV7-2 to TRBJ2-3; 10 bases are shared with TRBD2. The V gene end was trimmed by 5 bases and the J gene end by 4 bases; junction bases not matched to a gene: 6. The CDR3 loop spans 15 amino acids. CDR1 and CDR2 from the germline V gene are SGHTA and FQGNSA. The CDR3 reads CASSGPGTSADTQYF. The CDR3 nucleotides are TGTGCCAGCAGCGGACCCGGGACTAGCGCAGATACGCAGTATTTT.

Worth noting for this clonotype: Sequence at one end of the junction differs from germline and may be a read error. The chain employs TRBV2 and TRBJ2-7; D is ambiguous. Germline V gives CDR1 SNHLY, CDR2 FYNNEI. This CDR3 is 12 amino acids long. CDR3 DNA sequence: TGTTCCAGCAGTCCCGGGCTATACGAGCAGTACTTC. Amino acid sequence: CSSSPGLYEQYF.

This clonotype was seen once. The V and J genes are TRBV7-2 and TRBJ2-7; TRBD2 might be the D (6 bases). The CDR3 contains 16 residues. The germline CDR1 and CDR2 sequences are SGHTA and FQGNSA. V was shortened by 4 bases and J by 0 bases, with 16 bases between the two germline ends. This chain's CDR3 is CASSSYGLALSYEQYF. The CDR3 coding sequence is TGTGCCAGCAGCTCGTATGGGCTAGCGCTCTCCTACGAGCAGTACTTC.

This clonotype appeared many times. The rearrangement links TRBV10-3 to TRBJ2-5; 8 nucleotides match TRBD2. The V gene's germline CDR1 is ENHRY and CDR2 SYGVKD. The length of the CDR3 is 14 residues. V was clipped by 6 bases and J by 5 bases; unmatched bases: 8. In DNA form, the CDR3 reads TGTGCCATCAGCGGGGGGGCCTTTGCGGAGACCCAGTACTTC. Translating it yields CAISGGAFAETQYF.

CDR3 residues: CASSSPTGIDGYTF. The CDR3, as DNA: TGCGCCAGCAGCTCGCCGACAGGGATCGATGGCTACACCTTC. The chain carries TRBV5-1 and TRBJ1-2; the match to TRBD1 covers 7 bases. Germline trimming cut 3 bases from V and 6 bases from J; bases unmatched to any gene: 8. The CDR3 is 14 amino acids. CDR1 is SGHRS, CDR2 YFSETQ, per germline.

This chain uses TRBV7-9 with TRBJ2-5; TRBD1 matches 12 bases. This CDR3 contains 16 residues. The germline V gene encodes CDR1 SEHNR and CDR2 FQNEAQ (reference sequence). The V and J ends lost 8 bases and 5 bases, in that order; junction bases with no gene match: 12. CDR3 in amino acids: CASGLSRDRGRETQYF. CDR3 DNA: TGTGCCAGCGGCCTCAGCAGGGACAGGGGGCGGGAGACCCAGTACTTC.

The chain combines TRBV6-6 with TRBJ1-1; TRBD1 aligns across 9 bases. With V trimmed by 6 bases and J by 3 bases, 5 bases remained unmatched. The V gene's germline CDR1 is MNHNY and CDR2 SVGAGI (reference sequence). The CDR3 is 14 amino acids. CDR3 bases: TGTGCCAGCAGACGGGACAGGGAAGACACTGAAGCTTTCTTT. Protein sequence: CASRRDREDTEAFF.

The chain carries TRBV19 and TRBJ1-1; no reliable D call. The CDR3 covers 13 residues. The V gene lost 3 bases and the J gene lost 1 base, with 6 bases spanning the gap. Germline V CDR1 and CDR2: LNHDA, SQIVND (reference sequence). The CDR3, as DNA: TGTGCCAGTAGTATCCGACAGAACACTGAAGCTTTCTTT. Residues: CASSIRQNTEAFF.

V and J are TRBV15 and TRBJ2-3, with TRBD2 matching 11 bases. This CDR3 has 16 amino acids. With V trimmed by 2 bases and J by 1 base, 2 bases remained unmatched. Per germline, CDR1 LNHNV and CDR2 YYDKDF (reference sequence). CDR3 protein: CATSRQLAGGTDTQYF. In DNA form, the CDR3 reads TGTGCCACCAGCAGACAACTAGCGGGAGGCACAGATACGCAGTATTTT.

This chain links TRBV7-9 with TRBJ1-1; D is ambiguous. Trimming cost V 5 bases and J 4 bases, with 17 bases left between them. Germline loops: CDR1 SEHNR, CDR2 FQNEAQ (reference sequence). The CDR3 covers 15 residues. CDR3 DNA: TGTGCCAGCAGCCCTTACACCGGAGGCCCCACTGAAGCTTTCTTT. It yields the protein CASSPYTGGPTEAFF.

Details on this clonotype: This could be a read error, since a much larger clone is one nucleotide away. The genes are TRBV24-1 and TRBJ1-1, with D unresolved. The germline V gene has CDR1 KGHDR and CDR2 SFDVKD. The length of the CDR3 is 11 residues. The CDR3, as DNA: TGTGCCCCGTTAAGCATCACTGATGCTTTCTTT. It is translated as CAPLSITDAFF.

As for this clonotype: At one boundary the junction diverges from the germline segment, which might be a read error. The V call is TRBV5-5, the J call TRBJ1-1; no definite D call. Germline V gives CDR1 SGHKS, CDR2 YYEKEE (reference sequence). The CDR3 length is 13 residues. The CDR3 DNA follows: TGTGCCAGCAGCTTGGCCCTGGCGGACTTAAAGGTCTTT. As protein: CASSLALADLKVF.

The chain uses TRBV5-6 and TRBJ2-5; TRBD1 agrees at 9 bases. Germline lookup yields CDR1 SGHDT and CDR2 YYEEEE. Losses at the gene ends were 0 bases for V and 2 bases for J; bases not matched to a gene: 5. This CDR3 comprises 16 residues. CDR3 in amino acids: CASSLGGTGTQETQYF. The CDR3 bases are TGTGCCAGCAGCTTGGGGGGGACAGGGACACAAGAGACCCAGTACTTC.

This clonotype was counted once. This chain joins TRBV19 and TRBJ2-3; D is perhaps TRBD2 (6 bases). The CDR3 consists of 14 residues. The germline gives CDR1 LNHDA, CDR2 SQIVND (reference sequence). V dropped 7 bases and J dropped 3 bases, with 14 bases sitting between them. As DNA, the CDR3 is TGTGCCAGTAAGCAGGAGGGGATAACAGATACGCAGTATTTT. Translation gives CASKQEGITDTQYF.

In its sample, this clonotype was seen many times. The rearrangement uses TRBV29-1 and TRBJ2-5; possible D gene TRBD2, 6 bases. Germline loops: CDR1 SQVTM, CDR2 ANQGSEA. The CDR3 consists of 14 residues. V was clipped by 6 bases and J by 2 bases, with 16 bases between them. The CDR3 spells CSVKASVYQETQYF. For the CDR3, the DNA is TGCAGCGTCAAGGCTAGCGTGTATCAAGAGACCCAGTACTTC.

V is TRBV20-1 and J is TRBJ1-6; D perhaps matches TRBD1 (6 bases). Germline-derived CDR1 and CDR2 are DFQATT and SNEGSKA (reference sequence). The CDR3 totals 15 residues. The ends were cut back, 1 base at V and 9 bases at J, with 16 bases in the middle. The CDR3 bases are TGCAGTGCTAGAGCGGTCCACACAGGGTTTTCACCCCTCCACTTT. It yields the protein CSARAVHTGFSPLHF.